Following are 21 T cell receptor beta chains from one sample sequenced in a study of blood T cell repertoires in COVID-19. Profiled with immunoSEQ multiplex PCR; TCRdb holds only in-frame clones, not every one. There are over 200,000 clones in the sample; under 90% occur only once, and 3.5% to 4.5% lies in the top ten. Sequencing input: PBMCs or T cells enriched from blood (not recorded which). The receptor set was obtained from a young woman with acute COVID-19.

This sequence joins TRBV27 and TRBJ1-6; D may be TRBD1 (6 bases). CDR1 and CDR2 (germline): MNHEY, SMNVEV (reference sequence). V dropped 6 bases and J dropped 5 bases, with 14 bases sitting between them. This CDR3 is built from 15 residues. The CDR3 DNA sequence: TGTGCCAGCAGGGGGGCCCTCTTAAATAATTCACCCCTCCACTTT. Protein: CASRGALLNNSPLHF.

The CDR3 loop reads CASSGDRGGNQPQHF. The CDR3 nucleotides read TGTGCCAGCAGCGGAGACAGGGGTGGCAATCAGCCCCAGCATTTT. The genes are TRBV6-5 and TRBJ1-5; TRBD1 matches at 8 bases. The V gene's germline CDR1 is MNHEY and CDR2 SVGAGI. V dropped 6 bases and J dropped 2; count of bases not matched to a gene: 6. This CDR3 region has 15 residues.

The chain employs TRBV7-9 and TRBJ2-5, with D perhaps matching TRBD2 (6 bases). The germline gives CDR1 SEHNR, CDR2 FQNEAQ (reference sequence). V was clipped by 4 bases and J by 2 bases, with 17 bases between them. This CDR3 contains 16 residues. CDR3 DNA: TGTGCCAGCAGCTGGCGGGGTAGCGGATTACAAGAGACCCAGTACTTC. Encoded protein: CASSWRGSGLQETQYF.

The chain combines TRBV9 with TRBJ2-5; 10 nucleotides align to TRBD2. CDR3 length: 13 amino acids. CDR1 and CDR2 from the germline V gene are SGDLS and YYNGEE. V was pared by 3 bases and J by 14 bases, with 10 bases of the junction left unmatched. CDR3 protein: CASSASPERGGYF. The DNA for the CDR3 is TGTGCCAGCAGCGCCTCCCCTGAGCGGGGGGGCTACTTC.

The chain employs TRBV10-2 and TRBJ2-7, with TRBD2 identical over 8 bases. CDR1 and CDR2 from the germline V gene are WSHSY and SAAADI. The CDR3 loop spans 14 amino acids. V was pared by 8 bases and J by 1 base, with 7 bases of the junction left unmatched. The chain's CDR3 is CASLTTSASYEQYF. The CDR3 DNA sequence: TGCGCCAGCCTGACGACTAGCGCATCCTACGAGCAGTACTTC.

The chain has TRBV9 and TRBJ1-6; 8 bases are shared with TRBD1. Trimming took 0 bases from V and 7 from J; bases not matched to a gene: 6. The CDR3 has 16 residues. CDR1 and CDR2 from the germline V gene are SGDLS and YYNGEE. The DNA for the CDR3 is TGTGCCAGCAGCGTAGGACAGGACAGGGTAAATTCACCCCTCCACTTT. It specifies CASSVGQDRVNSPLHF.

CDR3 nucleotide sequence: TGTGCCAGCAGTCGGACCCGGGACAGTGGATATTTT. Residues: CASSRTRDSGYF. The rearrangement joins TRBV6-2 or TRBV6-3 to TRBJ1-3; 7 nucleotides agree with TRBD1. CDR3 length: 12 amino acids. Germline V lookup: CDR1 MNHEY, CDR2 SVGEGT. With 5 bases clipped from V and 15 bases from J, the junction kept 10 bases outside the gene matches.

The chain links TRBV28 to TRBJ2-7, with a tentative D call TRBD1 (5 bases). The CDR3 is made up of 14 amino acids. Germline lookup yields CDR1 MDHEN and CDR2 SYDVKM. The V end lost 2 bases, the J end lost 3 bases, and 11 bases lay between the germline ends. CDR3: CASSLVGRRYEQYF. The DNA for the CDR3 is TGTGCCAGCAGTTTAGTGGGGCGACGCTACGAGCAGTACTTC.

The rearrangement uses TRBV10-3 and TRBJ1-1; no clear D. The V gene's germline CDR1 is ENHRY and CDR2 SYGVKD. CDR3 size: 15 residues. Trimming removed 0 bases from V and 0 bases from J, with 8 bases in between. This chain's CDR3 is CAISESSIMNTEAFF. CDR3 bases: TGTGCCATCAGTGAGTCGTCCATCATGAACACTGAAGCTTTCTTT.

The J gene is TRBJ1-2, the V gene TRBV5-6; 8 nucleotides align to TRBD1. V was pared by 3 bases and J by 4 bases, with 5 bases of the junction left unmatched. Germline CDR1 and CDR2: SGHDT and YYEEEE. The CDR3 length is 14 residues. CDR3 in amino acids: CASSSPGGGYGYTF. The CDR3 coding sequence is TGTGCCAGCAGCTCTCCAGGGGGCGGCTATGGCTACACCTTC.

V gene TRBV2 combines with J gene TRBJ1-1, with TRBD1 identical over 7 bases. V was pared by 4 bases and J by 5 bases, with 7 bases of the junction left unmatched. Germline V gene lookup returns CDR1 SNHLY and CDR2 FYNNEI. This CDR3 region has 14 residues. The CDR3 DNA is TGTGCCAGCAGTGTGGAGGGGGCGGGAACTGAAGCTTTCTTT. Translating it yields CASSVEGAGTEAFF.

J is TRBJ2-3 and V is TRBV5-6; D gene unclear. CDR1 SGHDT and CDR2 YYEEEE come from the germline V gene. V lost 2 bases, J lost 0 bases, and 16 bases lay in between. The CDR3 is 17 residues long. CDR3 protein: CASSFTETETSTDTQYF. The CDR3 coding sequence is TGTGCCAGCAGCTTCACAGAGACGGAAACTAGCACAGATACGCAGTATTTT. Based on the CDR3 plus reference TRBV5-6 and TRBJ2-3, the full variable domain is DAGVTQSPTHLIKTRGQQVTLRCSPKSGHDTVSWYQQALGQGPQFIFQYYEEEERQRGNFPDRFSGHQFPNYSSELNVNALLLGDSALYLCASSFTETETSTDTQYFGPGTRLTVL.

The chain uses TRBV16 and TRBJ2-7, with D perhaps TRBD1 (6 bases). There are 14 residues in the CDR3. Trimming removed 0 bases from V and 5 bases from J, with 11 bases in between. Per the germline V gene, CDR1 is KGHSY and CDR2 is FQNENV. The CDR3 DNA reads TGTGCCAGCAGCCAATCAGCAGGGGAGAACGAGCAGTACTTC. This sequence encodes CASSQSAGENEQYF.

The chain uses TRBV6-5 and TRBJ2-2; tentatively, D is TRBD1 (7 bases). This CDR3 has 14 amino acids. Trimming removed 7 bases from V and 3 bases from J, with 12 bases in between. Per germline, CDR1 MNHEY and CDR2 SVGAGI. The CDR3: CASIRRGDTGELFF. CDR3 sequence (DNA): TGTGCCAGCATCCGCAGGGGGGACACCGGGGAGCTGTTTTTT.

The chain combines TRBV7-9 with TRBJ1-1, with D perhaps TRBD1 (6 bases). CDR1 and CDR2 from the germline V gene are SEHNR and FQNEAQ (reference sequence). Trimming shortened V by 1 base and J by 8 bases, and 14 bases separated the two germline ends. The CDR3 loop spans 14 amino acids. In nucleotides, the CDR3 is TGTGCCAGCAGCTTAGGGTGGCAGGGGACCGAAGCTTTCTTT. It codes for CASSLGWQGTEAFF.

The chain couples TRBV18 to TRBJ1-5; a weak D match, TRBD1 (6 bases). V was clipped by 3 bases and J by 2 bases, with 17 bases between them. The CDR3 extends over 17 amino acids. CDR1 KGHSH and CDR2 LQKENI come from the germline V gene. CDR3 region: CASSPRRVQGRNQPQHF. The CDR3 DNA follows: TGTGCCAGCTCACCGCGACGGGTACAGGGACGCAATCAGCCCCAGCATTTT.

The chain employs TRBV7-2 and TRBJ1-3, with a possible D match to TRBD1 (5 bases). CDR3 length: 16 amino acids. V was shortened by 5 bases and J by 2 bases, with 16 bases between the two germline ends. Germline V gives CDR1 SGHTA, CDR2 FQGNSA. The CDR3 spells CASSELRVLAGNTIYF. In DNA form, the CDR3 reads TGTGCCAGCAGCGAGCTCAGGGTTTTGGCTGGAAACACCATATATTTT.

The gene calls are TRBV7-2 and TRBJ1-5; 8 bases align to TRBD1. The V gene's germline CDR1 is SGHTA and CDR2 FQGNSA. The J segment lost 5 bases and the V segment lost 2 bases, leaving 8 bases of the junction unmatched. This CDR3 region has 16 residues. This chain's CDR3 is CASSLHSRQGHQPQHF. In DNA, the CDR3 is TGTGCCAGCAGCTTACATTCACGACAGGGGCATCAGCCCCAGCATTTT.

In this sample, this clone turned up a few times. J is TRBJ2-5 and V is TRBV2; 7 bases match TRBD2. V trimming: 4 bases; J trimming: 7 bases; junction bases outside the gene matches: 6. The CDR3 runs 13 residues. CDR1 and CDR2 from the germline V gene are SNHLY and FYNNEI. CDR3 bases: TGTGCCAGCAGTGGTGGACGCGGGGGGACCCAGTACTTC. This codes for CASSGGRGGTQYF. Filled out from reference TRBV2 and TRBJ2-5, the complete variable domain reads EPEVTQTPSHQVTQMGQEVILRCVPISNHLYFYWYRQILGQKVEFLVSFYNNEISEKSEIFDDQFSVERPDGSNFTLKIRSTKLEDSAMYFCASSGGRGGTQYFGPGTRLLVL.

The chain carries TRBV5-1 and TRBJ1-3, with TRBD1 matching over 7 bases. With V trimmed by 4 bases and J by 0 bases, 4 bases remained unmatched. The CDR3 extends over 15 amino acids. In germline, CDR1 is SGHRS, CDR2 YFSETQ. The chain's CDR3 is CASSIGTVSGNTIYF. The DNA of the CDR3 is TGCGCCAGCAGCATAGGGACAGTCTCTGGAAACACCATATATTTT.

This sequence joins TRBV7-6 and TRBJ2-3; no definite D call. CDR1 and CDR2 (germline): SGHVS, FNYEAQ. The germline V and J ends were trimmed by 0 bases and 3 bases, with 31 bases remaining between them. CDR3 length equals 22 residues. The CDR3 spells CASSLALSGSSYAFSTTDTQYF. Here the CDR3 DNA reads TGTGCCAGCAGCTTAGCGTTATCCGGTAGCTCTTACGCATTTTCCACAACAGATACGCAGTATTTT.